What follows are 10 T cell receptor beta chains derived from one specimen sequenced in a study of OX40 agonist ivuxolimab in advanced cancers. Sequencing used immunoSEQ multiplex PCR; TCRdb keeps in-frame clones, though not all of them. The sample shows about 100,000 clones, 70% to 90% of them seen only once. The source was CD4+ or CD8+ T cells sorted from blood, collected in a trial of the OX40 agonist ivuxolimab. These receptors were taken from an adult with an advanced solid tumor such as melanoma, head and neck, liver or kidney cancer.

V is TRBV5-1 and J is TRBJ2-7; D gene unclear. The CDR3 length is 15 residues. V lost 2 bases to trimming and J lost 0 bases, with 12 bases between them. The germline CDR1 and CDR2 sequences are SGHRS and YFSETQ. This chain's CDR3 is CASSFGDLLSYEQYF. CDR3 bases: TGCGCCAGCAGCTTTGGCGATCTCCTCTCCTACGAGCAGTACTTC.

The chain recombines TRBV15 with TRBJ2-7, with 9 bases aligning to TRBD1. Germline-derived CDR1 and CDR2 are LNHNV and YYDKDF (reference sequence). CDR3 length: 15 residues. Losses at the gene ends were 3 bases for V and 4 bases for J; bases not matched to a gene: 7. CDR3 sequence reads: CATSRAGTGKYEQYF. CDR3 nucleotide sequence: TGTGCCACCAGCAGGGCCGGGACAGGGAAATACGAGCAGTACTTC.

The chain carries TRBV5-1 and TRBJ1-1; D gene uncertain. Trimming took 0 bases from V and 1 from J, leaving 7 bases between them. The CDR3 has 14 residues. Germline V gene data show CDR1 as SGHRS and CDR2 as YFSETQ. The CDR3 is CASSLGSANTEAFF. The DNA of the CDR3 is TGCGCCAGCAGCTTGGGCTCAGCGAACACTGAAGCTTTCTTT.

In this sample, this clone turned up once. The chain employs TRBV7-2 and TRBJ2-7; D remains ambiguous. There are 14 residues in the CDR3. Germline V gives CDR1 SGHTA, CDR2 FQGNSA. Deletions cut 0 bases from V and 4 bases from J, with 10 bases between. CDR3 coding DNA: TGTGCCAGCAGCTTAGCGATGGATCGGTACGAGCAGTACTTC. Translation: CASSLAMDRYEQYF.

The rearrangement joins TRBV11-3 to TRBJ2-1, with unresolved D. V gave up 1 base and J gave up 9 bases, with 7 bases separating them. Germline V gives CDR1 SGHNT, CDR2 YENEEA. This CDR3 spans 12 amino acids. This CDR3 reads CASSLGRGEQFF. CDR3 bases: TGTGCCAGCAGCTTAGGACGAGGTGAGCAGTTCTTC.

The V call is TRBV5-1, the J call TRBJ2-7, with 8 bases matching TRBD2. The CDR3 spans 15 residues. Unmatched junction bases numbered 14, after V lost 7 bases and J lost 5 bases. Germline loops: CDR1 SGHRS, CDR2 YFSETQ. DNA for the CDR3: TGCGCCAGCTCTCTCGGACTAGCTGGAAGGAACGAGCAGTACTTC. Protein sequence: CASSLGLAGRNEQYF.

The V gene is TRBV5-6, the J gene TRBJ2-7; 7 bases agree with TRBD1. The CDR3 is 14 residues long. Trimming at V came to 0 bases and at J to 6 bases, leaving 6 bases not matched to a gene. CDR1 is SGHDT, CDR2 YYEEEE, per germline. CDR3 protein: CASSLVDRSSEQYF. The CDR3 region has the DNA TGTGCCAGCAGCTTGGTGGACAGGTCGTCCGAGCAGTACTTC.

The V call is TRBV6-4, the J call TRBJ2-1, with 8 bases lining up with TRBD2. Per the germline V gene, CDR1 is MRHNA and CDR2 is SNTAGT. CDR3 size: 15 residues. Germline trimming cut 2 bases from V and 8 bases from J; bases unmatched to any gene: 8. In nucleotides, the CDR3 is TGTGCCAGCAGTGACAGGGGACTAGGCTTCGATGAGCAGTTCTTC. Translated: CASSDRGLGFDEQFF.

The V call is TRBV19, the J call TRBJ2-3; D not certain. Looked up from germline, CDR1 is LNHDA and CDR2 is SQIVND (reference sequence). This CDR3 spans 11 amino acids. Trimming removed 6 bases at V and 6 bases at J, with 7 bases between. DNA of the CDR3: TGTGCCAGTAGCGTGAGGGATACGCAGTATTTT. Its protein product is CASSVRDTQYF.

The V call is TRBV6-6, the J call TRBJ1-2; 9 nucleotides agree with TRBD1. The trim removed 0 bases at V and 7 bases at J, leaving 0 bases unmatched. This CDR3 comprises 13 residues. The germline gives CDR1 MNHNY, CDR2 SVGAGI (reference sequence). CDR3 bases: TGTGCCAGCAGTTACTCGACAGGGGGTGGCTACACCTTC. Its translation is CASSYSTGGGYTF.